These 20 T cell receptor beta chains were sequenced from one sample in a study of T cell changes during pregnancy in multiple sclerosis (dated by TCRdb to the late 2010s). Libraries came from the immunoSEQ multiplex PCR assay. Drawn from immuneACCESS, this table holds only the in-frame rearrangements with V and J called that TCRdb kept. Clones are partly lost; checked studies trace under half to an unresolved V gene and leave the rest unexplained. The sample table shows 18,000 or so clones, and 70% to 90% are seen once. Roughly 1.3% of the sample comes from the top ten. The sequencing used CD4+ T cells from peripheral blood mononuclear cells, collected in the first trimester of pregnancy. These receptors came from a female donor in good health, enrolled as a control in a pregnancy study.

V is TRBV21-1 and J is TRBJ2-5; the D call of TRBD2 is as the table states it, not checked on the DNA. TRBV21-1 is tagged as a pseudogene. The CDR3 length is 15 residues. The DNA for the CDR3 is TGTGCCAGCAGCAAGGTCCCCCGGGAGAGAGAGACCCAGTACTTC. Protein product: CASSKVPRERETQYF.

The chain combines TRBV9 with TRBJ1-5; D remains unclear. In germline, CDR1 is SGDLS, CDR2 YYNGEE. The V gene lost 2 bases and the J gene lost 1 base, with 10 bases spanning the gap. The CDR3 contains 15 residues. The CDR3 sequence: CASSVGVQSNQPQHF. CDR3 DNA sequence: TGTGCCAGCAGCGTGGGAGTACAGAGCAATCAGCCCCAGCATTTT.

The DNA of the CDR3 is TGTGCCAGCAGCTTAGAGATGAGCGGGTGGGACGAGCAGTACTTC. As protein: CASSLEMSGWDEQYF. The chain couples TRBV7-2 to TRBJ2-7, with D possibly TRBD2 on 6 matching bases. V dropped 1 base and J dropped 5 bases, with 15 bases sitting between them. Germline V gene sequence: CDR1 SGHTA, CDR2 FQGNSA. The CDR3 contains 15 residues.

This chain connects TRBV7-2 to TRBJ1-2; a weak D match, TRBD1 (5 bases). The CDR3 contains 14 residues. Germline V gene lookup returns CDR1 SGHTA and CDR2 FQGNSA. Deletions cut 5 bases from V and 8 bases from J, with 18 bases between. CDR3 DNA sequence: TGTGCCAGCAGCCCGAGGGACTCCAACTGGGGCTACACCTTC. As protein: CASSPRDSNWGYTF.

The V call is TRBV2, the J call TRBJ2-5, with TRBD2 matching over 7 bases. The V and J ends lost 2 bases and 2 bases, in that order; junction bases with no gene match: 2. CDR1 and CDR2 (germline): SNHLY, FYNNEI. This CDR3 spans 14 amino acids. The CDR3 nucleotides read TGTGCCAGCAGTGAACCGGGACTACAAGAGACCCAGTACTTC. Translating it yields CASSEPGLQETQYF.

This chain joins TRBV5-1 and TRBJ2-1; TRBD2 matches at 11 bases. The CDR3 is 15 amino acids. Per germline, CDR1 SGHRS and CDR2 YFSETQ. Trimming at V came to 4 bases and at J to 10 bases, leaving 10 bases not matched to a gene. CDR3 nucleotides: TGCGCCAGCAGCCCTCCTAGCGGGGGGTATAGCGAGCAGTTCTTC. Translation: CASSPPSGGYSEQFF. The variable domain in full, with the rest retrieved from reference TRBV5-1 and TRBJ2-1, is KAGVTQTPRYLIKTRGQQVTLSCSPISGHRSVSWYQQTPGQGLQFLFEYFSETQRNKGNFPGRFSGRQFSNSRSEMNVSTLELGDSALYLCASSPPSGGYSEQFFGPGTRLTVL.

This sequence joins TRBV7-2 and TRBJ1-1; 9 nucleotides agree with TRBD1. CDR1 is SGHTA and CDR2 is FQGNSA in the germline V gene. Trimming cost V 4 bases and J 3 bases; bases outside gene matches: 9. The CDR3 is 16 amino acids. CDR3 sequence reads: CASSWDRVVVDTEAFF. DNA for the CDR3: TGTGCCAGCAGCTGGGACAGGGTTGTTGTAGACACTGAAGCTTTCTTT.

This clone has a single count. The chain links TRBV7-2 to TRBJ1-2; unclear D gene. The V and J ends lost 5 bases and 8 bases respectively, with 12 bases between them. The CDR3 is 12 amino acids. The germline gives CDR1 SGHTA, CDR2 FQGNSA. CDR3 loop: CASSPNFKGYTF. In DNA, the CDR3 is TGTGCCAGCAGCCCTAATTTCAAGGGCTACACCTTC.

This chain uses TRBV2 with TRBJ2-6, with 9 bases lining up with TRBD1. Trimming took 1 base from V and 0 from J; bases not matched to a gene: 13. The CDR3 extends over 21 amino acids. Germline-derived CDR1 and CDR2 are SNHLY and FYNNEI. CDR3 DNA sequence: TGTGCCAGCAGTGAAGACGGGGTTGGTACAGGGGGCAGCTCTGGGGCCAACGTCCTGACTTTC. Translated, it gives CASSEDGVGTGGSSGANVLTF.

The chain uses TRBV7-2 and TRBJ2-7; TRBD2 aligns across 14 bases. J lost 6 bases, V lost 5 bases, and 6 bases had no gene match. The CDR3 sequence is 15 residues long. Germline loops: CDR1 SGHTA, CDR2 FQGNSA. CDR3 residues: CASSEEGLAGAEQYF. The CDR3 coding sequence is TGTGCCAGCAGCGAAGAGGGACTAGCGGGAGCCGAGCAGTACTTC.

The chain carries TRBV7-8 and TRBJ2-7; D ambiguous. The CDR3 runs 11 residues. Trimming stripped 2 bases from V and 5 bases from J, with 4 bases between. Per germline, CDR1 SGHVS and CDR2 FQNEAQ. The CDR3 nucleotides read TGTGCCAGCAGCTTAACAAACGAGCAGTACTTC. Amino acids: CASSLTNEQYF.

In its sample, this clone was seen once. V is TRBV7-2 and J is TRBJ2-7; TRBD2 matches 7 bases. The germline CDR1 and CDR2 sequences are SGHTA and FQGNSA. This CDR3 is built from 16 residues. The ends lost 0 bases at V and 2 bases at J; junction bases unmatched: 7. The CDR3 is CASSLAGSSGAYEQYF. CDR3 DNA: TGTGCCAGCAGCTTAGCTGGGTCTAGCGGTGCCTACGAGCAGTACTTC. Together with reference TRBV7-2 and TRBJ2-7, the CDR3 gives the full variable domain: GAGVSQSPSNKVTEKGKDVELRCDPISGHTALYWYRQSLGQGLEFLIYFQGNSAPDKSGLPSDRFSAERTGGSVSTLTIQRTQQEDSAVYLCASSLAGSSGAYEQYFGPGTRLTVT.

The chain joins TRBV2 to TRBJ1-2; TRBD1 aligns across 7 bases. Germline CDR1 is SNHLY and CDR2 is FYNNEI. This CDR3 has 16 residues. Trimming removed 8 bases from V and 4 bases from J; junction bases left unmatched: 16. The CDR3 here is CASVGTEILSSYGYTF. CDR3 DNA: TGTGCCAGCGTCGGGACAGAAATCTTGAGTTCCTATGGCTACACCTTC.

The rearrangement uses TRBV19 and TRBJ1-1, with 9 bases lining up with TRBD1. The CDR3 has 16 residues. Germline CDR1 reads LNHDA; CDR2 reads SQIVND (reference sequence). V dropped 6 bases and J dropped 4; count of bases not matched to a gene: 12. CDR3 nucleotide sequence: TGTGCCAGTAGCCGGATACAGGGGGCGGTGGGCACTGAAGCTTTCTTT. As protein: CASSRIQGAVGTEAFF.

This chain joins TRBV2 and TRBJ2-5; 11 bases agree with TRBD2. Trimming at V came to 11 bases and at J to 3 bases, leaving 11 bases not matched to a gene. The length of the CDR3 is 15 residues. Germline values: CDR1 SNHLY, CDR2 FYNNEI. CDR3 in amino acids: CASRGPSGGKETQYF. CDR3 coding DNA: TGTGCCTCAAGGGGGCCTAGCGGGGGGAAAGAGACCCAGTACTTC.

DNA for the CDR3: TGCAGTTTTTTAGCTGGAGATACGCAGTATTTT. Amino acids: CSFLAGDTQYF. The chain recombines TRBV20-1 with TRBJ2-3; D is ambiguous. The CDR3 loop spans 11 amino acids. Looked up from germline, CDR1 is DFQATT and CDR2 is SNEGSKA (reference sequence). Trimming took 8 bases from V and 5 from J, leaving 11 bases between them.

This chain's CDR3 is CASSLGLAGITSTDTQYF. The CDR3 DNA is TGTGCCAGCAGCCTCGGACTAGCGGGGATAACTAGCACAGATACGCAGTATTTT. V usage is TRBV7-8 and J usage is TRBJ2-3; 12 bases are shared with TRBD2. Germline values: CDR1 SGHVS, CDR2 FQNEAQ. The CDR3 extends over 18 amino acids. The junction had 9 bases not matched to a gene; V was cut back by 5 bases and J by 0 bases.

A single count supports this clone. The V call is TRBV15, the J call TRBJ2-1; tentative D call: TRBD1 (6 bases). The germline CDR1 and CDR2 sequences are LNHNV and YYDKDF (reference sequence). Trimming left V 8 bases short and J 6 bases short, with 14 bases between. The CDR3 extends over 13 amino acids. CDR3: CATGNRDRNEQFF. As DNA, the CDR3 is TGTGCCACCGGCAACAGGGATCGCAATGAGCAGTTCTTC.

In DNA, the CDR3 is TGTGCCAGCAGTGACTCAAGGGACTCGAGGGATACGCAGTATTTT. Translation gives CASSDSRDSRDTQYF. This chain uses TRBV6-4 with TRBJ2-3, with D possibly being TRBD2 (6 bases). Germline lookup yields CDR1 MRHNA and CDR2 SNTAGT. V lost 0 bases, J lost 6 bases, and 13 bases lay in between. The CDR3 consists of 15 residues.

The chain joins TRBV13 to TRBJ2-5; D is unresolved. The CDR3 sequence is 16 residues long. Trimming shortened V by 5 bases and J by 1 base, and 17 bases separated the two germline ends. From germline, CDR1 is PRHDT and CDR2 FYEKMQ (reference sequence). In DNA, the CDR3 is TGTGCCAGCAGCCCGATCGTGGGTAGCACCCAAGAGACCCAGTACTTC. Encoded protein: CASSPIVGSTQETQYF.